This TCR beta chain was captured by sequencing in a study of cytomegalovirus exposure and HLA in healthy donors. Whole-study results and caveats: Being productive about 87% or about 30% of the time was typical of most TCR beta V segments in an earlier analysis. The dataset shows that most TCR sequences were rare, while some public TCRs occurred in many donors. With later analysis, a missense DCLRE1C variant became linked to TCR beta V- and J-gene trimming. Cytomegalovirus-associated TCR beta chains were listed, numbering 150 to 200.

This CDR3 has 14 amino acids. Germline V gene sequence: CDR1 SGHDT, CDR2 YYEEEE. The V and J ends lost 4 bases and 8 bases, in that order; junction bases with no gene match: 10. The primer mix had 60 Vbeta and 13 Jbeta primers. TCRdb's copy holds only in-frame clones and misses some; the assay was immunoSEQ multiplex PCR. Counted here are 55,000 to 65,000 clones, around 77% occurring once; the ten biggest clones make up about 3.3%. Comment on this clone: Its target is unknown.

The source is a middle-aged woman in good health and CMV-seropositive. The V gene is TRBV5-6, the J gene TRBJ1-1, with 8 bases that match TRBD1. Sequencing used PBMCs. Here the CDR3 DNA reads TGTGCCAGCAGCAACCGGGACAGGAGGCCCGAAGCTTTCTTT. It translates to CASSNRDRRPEAFF.